This T cell receptor beta chain is drawn from a study of blood T cell repertoires in COVID-19. Whole-study context: Whether acute or convalescent, the COVID-19 samples came from the United States, Italy and Spain. PBMCs, B-cell-depleted T cells, or T cells provided the cDNA or gDNA that made up the material.

Authors' methods: By means of reference gene primer amplification, nucleated cell counts were estimated. Here immunoSEQ multiplex PCR was the method, and the copy in TCRdb shows in-frame clones only, minus some. Clone size and the V and J calls come from that table; the DNA yielded D and trimming. The sample comprises about 480,000 clones, around 89% of which are singletons, and about 4.3% rests with the top ten. Material for sequencing was peripheral blood. This TCR was sampled from a woman in her 30s with acute or convalescent COVID-19.

The CDR3 sequence is CASSHRAGGVEKLFF. CDR3 nucleotides: TGTGCCAGCAGTCACCGGGCAGGGGGCGTTGAAAAACTGTTTTTT. The chain carries TRBV27 and TRBJ1-4; 8 nucleotides line up with TRBD1. The trim removed 5 bases at V and 7 bases at J, leaving 9 bases unmatched. Germline V CDR1 and CDR2: MNHEY, SMNVEV (reference sequence). CDR3 size: 15 residues.